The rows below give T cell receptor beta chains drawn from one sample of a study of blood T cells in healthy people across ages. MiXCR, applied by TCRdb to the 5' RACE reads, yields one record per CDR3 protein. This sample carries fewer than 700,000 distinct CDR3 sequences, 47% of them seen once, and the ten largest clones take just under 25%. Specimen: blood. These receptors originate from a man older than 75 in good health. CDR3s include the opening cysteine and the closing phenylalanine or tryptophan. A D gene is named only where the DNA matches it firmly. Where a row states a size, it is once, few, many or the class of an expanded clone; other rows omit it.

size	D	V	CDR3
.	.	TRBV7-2	CASSLATRDNSPLHF
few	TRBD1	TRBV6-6	CTSRLSTGVAKNIQYF
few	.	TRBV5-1	CASSVGTSAGYEQYF
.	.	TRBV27	CATGGRRAYEQYF
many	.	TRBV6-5	CASSQSWGFTDTQYF
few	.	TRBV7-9	CASSLEGRVNTEAFF
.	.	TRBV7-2	CASSTPRSARGLYGYTF
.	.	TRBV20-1	CSISNSNQPQHF
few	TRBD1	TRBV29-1	CSVGDRGTNTGELFF
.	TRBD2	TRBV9	CASTPGGAGDYNEQYF
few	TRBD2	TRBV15	CATSGGTSGRTDTQYF
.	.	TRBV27	CASSPYQQTYEQYF
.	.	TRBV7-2	CASSLGPGAEETQYF
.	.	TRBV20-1	CSAPPVRGVQETQYF
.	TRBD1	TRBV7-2	CASSYRQGNNSPLHF
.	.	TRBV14	CASSQHPGAQGTQYF
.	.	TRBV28	CASSLWGAGTQYF
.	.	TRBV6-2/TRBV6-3	CASGGVYNEQFF
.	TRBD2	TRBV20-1	CSALPSPGGGYEQYF
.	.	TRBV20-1	CSTHRDTRSSYEQYF
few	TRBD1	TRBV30	CAWSRQGTYEQYF
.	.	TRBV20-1	CSALSAAHSYNEQFF
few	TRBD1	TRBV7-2	CASCPWDRPYNEQFF
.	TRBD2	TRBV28	CASSLWGDYSYEQYF
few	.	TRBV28	CASSLKGSSGEQYF
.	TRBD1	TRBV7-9	CASSPRTGPSDEQYF
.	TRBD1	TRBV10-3	CAISESSRAADRGQETQYF
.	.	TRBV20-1	CSASNHYEQYF
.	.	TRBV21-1	CASSKAYRRGRREGLDTQYF
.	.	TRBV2	CASSPDSNNEQFF
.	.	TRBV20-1	CSARVPGRVYNEQFF
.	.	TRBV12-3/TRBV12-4	CASSFGGMGYGYTF
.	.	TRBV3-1	CASSNRGGNYNEQFF
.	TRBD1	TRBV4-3	CASSERQGTYEQYF
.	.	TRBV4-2	CASIQGLGAEQFF
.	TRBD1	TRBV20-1	CSAITGQGLYNEQFF
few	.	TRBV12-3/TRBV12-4	CASSRNDKPTTEQYF
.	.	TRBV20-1	CSARGRRKWSTDTQYF
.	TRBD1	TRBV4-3	CASSQAGQGRLEAFF
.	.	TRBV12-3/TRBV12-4	CASSRNREGQETQYF
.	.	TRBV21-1	CASRGGRIYYEQYF
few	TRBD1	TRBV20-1	CSGRQGAVNEQFF
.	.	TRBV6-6	CASSPGDSNQPQHF
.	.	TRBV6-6	CASSQGTLLGKLFF
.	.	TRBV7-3	CASSFTRAGANVLTF
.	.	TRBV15	CATSRAGSSNNEQFF
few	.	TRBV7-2	CASSRPGDSYEQYF
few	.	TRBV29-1	CSVAHGGSQRDEQFF
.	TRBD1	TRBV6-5	CASSPRGTNYGYTF
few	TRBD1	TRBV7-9	CASSPRDRVGTEAFF
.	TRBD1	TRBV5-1	CASRPVYGTDPYNEQFF
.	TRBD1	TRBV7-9	CASRPRQGGWRDTQYF
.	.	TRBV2	CASCFSSTVQPQHF
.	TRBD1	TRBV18	CASSPLQGRSGANVLTF
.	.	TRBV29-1	CSVEVGSDNEQFF